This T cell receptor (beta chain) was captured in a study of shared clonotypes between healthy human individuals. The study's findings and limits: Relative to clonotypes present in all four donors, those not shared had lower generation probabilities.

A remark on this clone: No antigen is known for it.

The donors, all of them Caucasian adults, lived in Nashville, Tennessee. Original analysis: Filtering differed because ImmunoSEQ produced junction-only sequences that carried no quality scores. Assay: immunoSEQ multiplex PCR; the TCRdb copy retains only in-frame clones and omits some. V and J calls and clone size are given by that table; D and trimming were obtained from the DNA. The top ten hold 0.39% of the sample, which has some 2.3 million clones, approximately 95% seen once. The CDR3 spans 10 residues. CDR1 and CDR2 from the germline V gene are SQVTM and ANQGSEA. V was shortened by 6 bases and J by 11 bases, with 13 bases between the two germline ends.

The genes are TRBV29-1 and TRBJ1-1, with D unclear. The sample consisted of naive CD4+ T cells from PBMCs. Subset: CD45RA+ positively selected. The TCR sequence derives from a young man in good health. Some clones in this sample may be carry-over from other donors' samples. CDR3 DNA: TGCAGCGTGGCTGATGGTCGGGCTTTCTTT. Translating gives CSVADGRAFF.